This entry lists 11 T cell receptor beta chains sequenced from one sample in a study of identifying expanded T cells in peripheral blood. TCRdb keeps only in-frame clones here, not all; method: immunoSEQ multiplex PCR. The sample has 58,000 or so clones, around four fifths seen once; the top ten hold about 18%. The sequenced material came from blood. The receptors were sampled from a person between 18 and 75 years old in good health.

V usage is TRBV6-1 and J usage is TRBJ1-1; the D gene is possibly TRBD1 (5 bases). This CDR3 spans 15 amino acids. Germline V CDR1 and CDR2: MNHNS, SASEGT. The germline V and J ends were trimmed by 2 bases and 2 bases, with 12 bases remaining between them. The CDR3 nucleotides are TGTGCCAGCAGTGAAAGGTGGGGGGAAAACACTGAAGCTTTCTTT. Protein product: CASSERWGENTEAFF.

The V and J genes are TRBV14 and TRBJ1-2; 9 positions agree with TRBD1. Germline-derived CDR1 and CDR2 are SGHDN and FVKESK. The CDR3 spans 16 residues. The V and J ends lost 1 base and 7 bases, in that order; junction bases with no gene match: 10. CDR3 residues: CASSQVPSGTGFGYTF. The CDR3 DNA reads TGTGCCAGCAGCCAAGTCCCCTCGGGGACAGGGTTTGGCTACACCTTC.

The chain joins TRBV5-1 to TRBJ2-5; D gene unclear. The germline V gene has CDR1 SGHRS and CDR2 YFSETQ. This CDR3 spans 13 amino acids. V was clipped by 0 bases and J by 7 bases, with 10 bases between them. The CDR3 here is CASSLELRGTQYF. The CDR3 region has the DNA TGCGCCAGCAGCTTGGAGTTAAGAGGGACCCAGTACTTC.

The rearrangement joins TRBV2 to TRBJ2-7, with D tentatively TRBD1 or TRBD2 (5 bases each). The length of the CDR3 is 15 residues. V was shortened by 7 bases and J by 9 bases, with 25 bases between the two germline ends. Germline V gene data show CDR1 as SNHLY and CDR2 as FYNNEI. The CDR3 loop reads CASMSSQGAAIGQYV. The CDR3 region has the DNA TGTGCCAGCATGTCGTCGCAGGGAGCTGCGATTGGGCAGTACGTC.

The chain is built from TRBV5-1 and TRBJ2-4; D may correspond to TRBD1 or TRBD2 (6 bases each). Germline V CDR1 and CDR2: SGHRS, YFSETQ. The V and J ends lost 4 bases and 3 bases respectively, with 17 bases between them. The CDR3 covers 16 residues. The CDR3 reads CASSLLGGSGKNIQYF. Written as DNA, the CDR3 is TGCGCCAGCAGCCTCCTGGGGGGCTCCGGCAAAAACATTCAGTACTTC.

This clone was recorded a few times. The V and J genes are TRBV29-1 and TRBJ2-7; D unresolved. Germline V lookup: CDR1 SQVTM, CDR2 ANQGSEA. V was clipped by 1 base and J by 2 bases, with 6 bases between them. The CDR3 totals 12 residues. CDR3 sequence (DNA): TGCAGCGTTGAAGGTCTAACCTACGAGCAGTACTTC. This codes for CSVEGLTYEQYF.

This clone has only one observation. This rearrangement joins TRBV2 to TRBJ2-3; maybe TRBD2 (6 bases). V lost 5 bases to trimming and J lost 3 bases, with 12 bases between them. Germline lookup yields CDR1 SNHLY and CDR2 FYNNEI. This CDR3 spans 14 amino acids. The CDR3 nucleotides read TGTGCCAGCAGTTTGCGGGGAGGTACAGATACGCAGTATTTT. It encodes CASSLRGGTDTQYF.

A single count supports this clone. The rearrangement uses TRBV9 and TRBJ1-3, with TRBD1 identical over 9 bases. Germline loops: CDR1 SGDLS, CDR2 YYNGEE. CDR3 length: 14 residues. V shed 4 bases and J 4 bases; nucleotides not matched to a gene: 3. For the CDR3, the DNA is TGTGCCAGCAGCCCCGGGACAGGGGGAAACACCATATATTTT. Residues: CASSPGTGGNTIYF.

V and J are TRBV9 and TRBJ1-1; 8 bases align to TRBD1. The germline V gene encodes CDR1 SGDLS and CDR2 YYNGEE. V lost 0 bases and J lost 0; bases outside the gene matches: 7. The CDR3 is made up of 17 amino acids. The CDR3: CASSVDPSTGVNTEAFF. CDR3 nucleotide sequence: TGTGCCAGCAGCGTAGACCCCTCGACAGGGGTGAACACTGAAGCTTTCTTT.

The chain carries TRBV7-6 and TRBJ1-1; TRBD1 is a possible D gene (6 bases). The CDR3 loop spans 17 amino acids. V lost 1 base and J 4 bases, leaving 19 bases between the germline ends. Germline values: CDR1 SGHVS, CDR2 FNYEAQ. The CDR3 bases are TGTGCCAGCAGCTTAGGGGGTGGCAGGGGTAATCCCACTGAAGCTTTCTTT. It is translated as CASSLGGGRGNPTEAFF. Supplemented by reference TRBV7-6 and TRBJ1-1, the full variable domain reads GAGVSQSPRYKVTKRGQDVALRCDPISGHVSLYWYRQALGQGPEFLTYFNYEAQQDKSGLPNDRFSAERPEGSISTLTIQRTEQRDSAMYRCASSLGGGRGNPTEAFFGQGTRLTVV.

This clone was seen a few times. The chain carries TRBV5-4 and TRBJ2-1, with 7 nucleotides matching TRBD2. With V trimmed by 4 bases and J by 8 bases, 18 bases remained unmatched. The CDR3 consists of 17 residues. CDR1 is SGHNT, CDR2 YYREEE, per germline (reference sequence). The CDR3 DNA sequence: TGTGCCAGCAGCCCGCGAACTGGGGGACTAAGAGAGGATGAGCAGTTCTTC. Translation gives CASSPRTGGLREDEQFF.